This T cell receptor (beta chain) comes out of a study of T cell responses to AZD1222 COVID-19 vaccine (dated by TCRdb to the early 2020s). Background for the entire study: AZD1222 recipients given second doses at about 4 weeks or at about 12 weeks were pooled, since spike-specific TCR depth and breadth were not found to differ between the two schedules. Trial participants were enrolled by age into 18-55, 56-69 and 70-plus year subgroups, with approximately 150, 30 and 60 TCR-sequenced participants respectively. TCR sequencing was performed for more than 230 trial participants, of whom about 200 were given two doses of AZD1222 and around 26 were given two doses of MenACWY control vaccine. Study-wide conclusions, independent of this receptor: CD4 TCRs associated with the vaccine covered the entire spike protein, and the dominant responses were in regions 160-218 and 743-854. Conclusions about previously exposed vaccinees are limited, since just five or six AZD1222 recipients were seropositive for SARS-CoV-2 at baseline. Because no day 14 peak-response samples were available, repertoires were characterized only after the peak T cell response. In the small 56-69-year group, the increase in depth fell short of significance, most likely because of low power. Participants were mostly white British and included more females than males, and it was suggested by the authors that clonal diversity may have been underestimated. Spike-specific TCR breadth and depth rose significantly after two AZD1222 doses compared with day 0 and with MenACWY recipients. Reportedly, almost half of the unique spike-specific TCRs recognized epitopes lying outside the regions that are mutated in the B.1.351 and B.1.1.7 variants.

V and J are trimmed by 5 bases and 4 bases, and the gene matches miss 18 bases of the junction. The CDR3 holds 19 amino acids from the cysteine to the phenylalanine. The only DNA kept is the CDR3, 57 bases in frame from the first base. From a lookup of the germline V gene (reference sequence), CDR1 and CDR2 are MNHEY and SMNVEV. The CDR3 regions of human TCRbeta chains were analyzed by immunosequencing. The authors' analysis ran thus. Repertoire TCRs were matched against a reference library of SARS-CoV-2-specific TCRs generated with the MIRA antigen-specificity platform. Breadth meant the fraction of unique TCRs that were SARS-CoV-2-associated, whereas depth meant the fraction of total T cells that were SARS-CoV-2-associated. Using the MIRA data, each spike-specific TCR was assigned both to the spike region to which the TCR was reactive and to a CD4 or CD8 class. Log10-transformed breadth and depth values were compared by one-way ANOVA with Sidak's multiple comparisons tests. TCRdb retrieved this table from immuneACCESS and kept in-frame rearrangements only. Not all clones are present; in checked studies, unresolved V genes account for under half, and no reason is known for the remainder. The V and J calls and clone size come from that table; D and trimming were worked out from the DNA. Here the sample has approximately 180,000 clones; 75% to 90% occur a single time. Around 2.6% of the sample rests with the top ten.

Regarding this clone: Its antigen is still unknown. The record has no base qualities; no much larger clone is one base away.

The sample's time point label is to be understood as: baseline before first vaccination. Vaccinee samples came from UK trials COV001 and COV002, including a single-blind randomized controlled phase 2/3 trial of AZD1222 (ChAdOx1 nCoV-19) in healthy adults. Trial participant PBMC samples were collected at day 0 and day 28 after the second dose for TCRbeta chain sequencing. The chain was built from TRBV27 and TRBJ1-4; a stretch of 8 junction bases matches TRBD1. The starting material was peripheral blood, obtained on day 0 of AZD1222 vaccination. The sequence derives from an adult in good health. The CDR3 protein is CASSPHPDRARVHNEKLFF. The DNA reads TGTGCCAGCAGTCCCCACCCGGACAGGGCCCGGGTCCATAATGAAAAACTGTTTTTT.